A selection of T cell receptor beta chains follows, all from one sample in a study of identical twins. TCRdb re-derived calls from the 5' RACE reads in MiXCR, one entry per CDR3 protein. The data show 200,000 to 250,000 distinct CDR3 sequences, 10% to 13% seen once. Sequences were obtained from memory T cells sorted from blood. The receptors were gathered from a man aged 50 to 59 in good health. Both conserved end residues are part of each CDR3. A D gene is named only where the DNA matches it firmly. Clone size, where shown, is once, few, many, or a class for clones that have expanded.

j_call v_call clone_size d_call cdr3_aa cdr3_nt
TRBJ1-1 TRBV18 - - CASSPKRGGMNTEAFF TGTGCCAGCTCACCTAAAAGGGGGGGGATGAACACTGAAGCTTTCTTT
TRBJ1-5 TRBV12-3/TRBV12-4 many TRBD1 CASSPGQGGQPQHF TGTGCCAGCAGTCCGGGACAGGGTGGCCAGCCCCAGCATTTT
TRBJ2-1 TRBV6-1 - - CASSAEVLSEQFF TGTGCCAGCAGTGCTGAGGTTTTAAGTGAGCAGTTCTTC
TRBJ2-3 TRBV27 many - CASRPPGQDFTDTQYF TGTGCCAGCAGACCTCCGGGTCAGGACTTCACAGATACGCAGTATTTT
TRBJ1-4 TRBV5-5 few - CASARGTANEKLFF TGTGCCAGCGCCAGAGGGACCGCTAATGAAAAACTGTTTTTT
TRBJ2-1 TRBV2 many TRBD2 CASRAGLADFGGKFF TGTGCCAGCAGAGCGGGACTAGCGGACTTCGGGGGGAAGTTCTTC
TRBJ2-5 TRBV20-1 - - CSAPTRTQEMAQYF TGCAGTGCGCCTACAAGGACCCAAGAGATGGCCCAGTACTTC
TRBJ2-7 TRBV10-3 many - CAIRGLAGLGEQYF TGTGCCATCAGGGGCTTGGCGGGGCTTGGGGAGCAGTACTTC
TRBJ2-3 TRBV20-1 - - CSARDLWLEADTQYF TGCAGTGCTAGAGATCTCTGGCTAGAGGCAGATACGCAGTATTTT
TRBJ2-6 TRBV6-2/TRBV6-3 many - CASWAAGANVLTF TGTGCCAGTTGGGCGGCTGGGGCCAACGTCCTGACTTTC
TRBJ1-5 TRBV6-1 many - CASRANRGNQPQHF TGTGCCAGCAGAGCAAACAGGGGCAATCAGCCCCAGCATTTT
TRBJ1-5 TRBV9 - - CASSRNPHTDSNQPQHF TGTGCCAGCAGCCGCAACCCCCACACTGATAGCAATCAGCCCCAGCATTTT
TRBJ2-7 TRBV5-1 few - CASSLSTGRLYEQYF TGCGCCAGCAGCTTATCTACAGGGAGATTATACGAGCAGTACTTC
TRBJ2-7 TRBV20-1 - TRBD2 CSAVRASGRREQYF TGCAGTGCTGTGCGGGCTAGCGGGAGGAGAGAGCAGTACTTC